These T cell receptor beta chains were read from a single sample in a study of cytomegalovirus exposure and HLA in healthy donors. Profiled with immunoSEQ multiplex PCR; TCRdb holds only in-frame clones, not every one. The table lists roughly 120,000 clones, roughly two thirds of them singletons. Sequenced material: PBMCs. These receptors all stem from a man aged 25 to 45 in good health and CMV-seropositive. CDR3s include the opening cysteine and the closing phenylalanine or tryptophan. Fields, in order: V gene, CDR3 protein.

>TRBV10-1
CASRVDRNTEAFF
>TRBV18
CASSPESGYGYTF
>TRBV10-3
CAITSDGSYEQYF
>TRBV27
CASSRAAGLAYGYTF
>TRBV28
CASSFGQVNGYTF
>TRBV25-1
CASSDGAAYGELFF
>TRBV7-2
CASSLGGLVLDVDEQYF
>TRBV11-2
CASSFRTVRYGYTF
>TRBV9
CASSVGGIPGNEQFF
>TRBV15
CATRRTVGGHNEQFF
>TRBV2
CASLLQGDYGYTF
>TRBV5-6
CASSPSLVSYTGELFF
>TRBV5-6
CASSRQSSYNSPLHF
>TRBV7-6
CASSVLWTLSYNEQFF
>TRBV7-6
CASSYSGSRYNEQFF
>TRBV7-3
CASSLSGRELYTGELFF
>TRBV28
CASSDGLDTHYGYTF
>TRBV23-1
CASSQWISPEQFF
>TRBV5-1
CASSLTSTTPGKNIQYF
>TRBV11-3
CASSRTSGAYEQYF
>TRBV25-1
CASSESLAGGRGHEQYF
>TRBV7-3
CASSATRLAGLSAAGELFF
>TRBV19
CASSMGGPAYEQYF
>TRBV5-1
CASSLAQLAGETQYF
>TRBV4-2
CASSQGRVGWDEQFF
>TRBV4-3
CASSQDGGYGYTF
>TRBV25-1
CASGAGVGTQYF
>TRBV10-3
CAIKSGGDEQYF
>TRBV19
CASSISGQGSGNTIYF
>TRBV7-9
CASSPGTLAGETQYF
>TRBV6-5
CASSLRGHGYTF
>TRBV7-3
CASSHSGQGSQGTQYF
>TRBV7-3
CASSPIGEKNTF
>TRBV10-3
CAISEPNSYTQETQYF
>TRBV27
CASSLFQGITYNEQFF
>TRBV9
CASSVGGGYNEQFF
>TRBV10-1
CASSDRVSSSYNEQFF
>TRBV27
CASSPFWGPNQPQHF
>TRBV2
CASRLQGSPYEQYF
>TRBV2
CASSAGTRGLEQFF
>TRBV29-1
CSVSGVANEKLFF
>TRBV7-6
CASSPLSVVGGELFF
>TRBV5-1
CASSLEPSVTEAFF
>TRBV4-1
CASSQGQSTYEQYF
>TRBV28
CASGSETGRAEKLFF
>TRBV4-3
CASSHTGEINEKLFF
>TRBV6-5
CASSSMVPQNYGYTF
>TRBV29-1
CSGGKEVRETQYF
>TRBV30
CASGFGSYEQYF
>TRBV14
CASSPLAGVRDEQYF
>TRBV5-4
CASSPNRLAGDNEQFF
>TRBV4-2
CASSQDPGLNSPLHF
>TRBV9
CASSVGPGDNEQFF
>TRBV27
CASSSYLRAANTGELFF
>TRBV18
CASSADSGSQSYEQYF
>TRBV5-4
CANSVGGTGEVAQYF